The source of this T cell receptor beta chain is a study of technical replicates of blood from several donors. This table comes from immunoSEQ multiplex PCR, and its TCRdb copy is limited to in-frame clones, with some not included. This sample carries about 81,000 clones, approximately 96% of them seen once, and the ten largest clones take 0.3% to 0.4%. CDR3 length: 17 residues. V and J are TRBV21-1 and TRBJ2-2; the table's D call TRBD2 went unverified against the DNA. TRBV21-1 is flagged as a pseudogene. The specimen sequenced was T cells isolated from PBMCs. The TCR sequence derives from a human donor in good health. CDR3 DNA sequence: TGTGCCAGCAGGATGCGACTAGCGGGAGAATGGACCGGGGAGCTGTTTTTT. Translation gives CASRMRLAGEWTGELFF.